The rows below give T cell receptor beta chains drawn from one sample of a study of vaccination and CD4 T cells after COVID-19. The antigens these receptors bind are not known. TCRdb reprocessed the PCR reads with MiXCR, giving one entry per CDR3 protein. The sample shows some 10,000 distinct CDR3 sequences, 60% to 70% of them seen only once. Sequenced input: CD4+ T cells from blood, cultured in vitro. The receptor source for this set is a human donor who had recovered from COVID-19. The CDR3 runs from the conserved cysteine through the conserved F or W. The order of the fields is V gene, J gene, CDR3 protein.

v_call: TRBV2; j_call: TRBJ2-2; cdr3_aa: CASKVAGNTGELFF
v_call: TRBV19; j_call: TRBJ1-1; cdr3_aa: CASSMDTINTEAFF
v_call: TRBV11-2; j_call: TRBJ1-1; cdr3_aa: CASSLKGNTEAFF
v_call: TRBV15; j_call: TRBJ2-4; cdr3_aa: CATSKDGMAQDIQYF
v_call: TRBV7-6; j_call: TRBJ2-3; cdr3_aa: CASSPGLGRTDTQYF
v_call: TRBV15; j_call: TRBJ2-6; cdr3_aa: CATSTDSSGANVLTF
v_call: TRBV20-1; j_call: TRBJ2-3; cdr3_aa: CSARALAVSTDTQYF
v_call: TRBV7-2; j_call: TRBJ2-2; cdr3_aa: CASSTSGRFKVTGELFF
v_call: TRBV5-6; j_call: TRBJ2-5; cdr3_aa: CASSLEQRQETQYF
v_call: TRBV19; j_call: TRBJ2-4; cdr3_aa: CASSGNLAKNIQYF
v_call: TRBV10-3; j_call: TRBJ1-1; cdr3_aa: CASSGTGSNTEAFF
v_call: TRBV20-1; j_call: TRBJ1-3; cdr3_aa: CSASAGSGNTIYF
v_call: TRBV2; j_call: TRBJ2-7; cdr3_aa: CASSGRDYEQYF
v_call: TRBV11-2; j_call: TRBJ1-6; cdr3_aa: CASSSDGARNSPLHF
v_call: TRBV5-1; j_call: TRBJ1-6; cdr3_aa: CASSFDRQNSPLHF
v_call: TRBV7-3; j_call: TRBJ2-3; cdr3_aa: CASSLQGGDTQYF
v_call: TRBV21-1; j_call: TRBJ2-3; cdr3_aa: CASSKSPKESTDTQYF
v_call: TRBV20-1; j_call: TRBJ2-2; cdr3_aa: CSARDVPGELFF
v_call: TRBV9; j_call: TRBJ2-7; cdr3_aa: CASTCPSGQYF
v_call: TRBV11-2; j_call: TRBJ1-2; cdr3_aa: CASSLGQTYGYTF
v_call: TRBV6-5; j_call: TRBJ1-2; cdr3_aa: CASSYRGQGGYGYTF
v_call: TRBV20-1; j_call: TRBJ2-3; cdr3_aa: CSAKVGGGGTNTQYF
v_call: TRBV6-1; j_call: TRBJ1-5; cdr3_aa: CASSDRGAGQPQHF
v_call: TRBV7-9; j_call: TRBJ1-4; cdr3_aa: CASSRWGNEKLFF
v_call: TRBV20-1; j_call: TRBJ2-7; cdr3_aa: CSAGPGQGGEQYF
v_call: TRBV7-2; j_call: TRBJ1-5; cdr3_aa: CASSLDRGAQPQHF
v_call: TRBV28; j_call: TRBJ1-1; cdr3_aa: CASSSPDREGTEAFF
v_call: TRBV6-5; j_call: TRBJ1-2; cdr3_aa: CASSYSGGSSSYTF
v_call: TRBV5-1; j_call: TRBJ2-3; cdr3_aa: CASSKGLALRSTDTQYF
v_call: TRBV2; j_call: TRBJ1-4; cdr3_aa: CASGDPGQGEEKLFF
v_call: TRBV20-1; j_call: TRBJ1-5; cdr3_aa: CSAREPRGGNQPQHF
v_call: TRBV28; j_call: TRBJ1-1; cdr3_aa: CASSSDRGSYTEAFF
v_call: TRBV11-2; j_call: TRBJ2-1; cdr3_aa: CASSFTSGTDNEQFF
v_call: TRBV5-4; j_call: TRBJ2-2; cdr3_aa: CASSPAVNTGELFF
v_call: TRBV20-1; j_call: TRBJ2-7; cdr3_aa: CSAPDSSYEQYF
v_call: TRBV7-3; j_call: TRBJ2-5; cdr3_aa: CASSFSRQETQYF
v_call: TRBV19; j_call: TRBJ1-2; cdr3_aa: CASSIVGLGGYTF
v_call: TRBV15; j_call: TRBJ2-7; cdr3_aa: CATGPDGGYEQYF
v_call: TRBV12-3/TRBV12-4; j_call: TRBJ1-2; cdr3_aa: CASSSRAGPTGYGYTF
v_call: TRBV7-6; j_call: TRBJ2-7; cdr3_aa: CASSLALGSNEQYF
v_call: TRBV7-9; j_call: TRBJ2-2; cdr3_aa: CASSNLEAGELFF
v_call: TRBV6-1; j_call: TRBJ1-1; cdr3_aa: CASGRETRNRNTEAFF
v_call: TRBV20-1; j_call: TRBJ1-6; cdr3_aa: CSARDRTESSYNSPLHF
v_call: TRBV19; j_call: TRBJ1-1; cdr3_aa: CASTLGNRGNTEAFF
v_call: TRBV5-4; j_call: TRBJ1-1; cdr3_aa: CASSLGQMNTEAFF
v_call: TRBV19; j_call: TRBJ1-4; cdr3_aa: CASSHRTGEKLFF
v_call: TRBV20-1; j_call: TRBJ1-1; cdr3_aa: CRADSQNTEAFF
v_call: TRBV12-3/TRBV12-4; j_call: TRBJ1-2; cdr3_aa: CASSLSIAVKPYGYTF
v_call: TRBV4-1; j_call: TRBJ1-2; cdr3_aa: CASSPRGGHGYTF
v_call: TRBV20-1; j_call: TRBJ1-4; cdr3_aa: CSARDIRTHGEKLFF
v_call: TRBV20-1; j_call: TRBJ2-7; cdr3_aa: CSARALVTYEQYF